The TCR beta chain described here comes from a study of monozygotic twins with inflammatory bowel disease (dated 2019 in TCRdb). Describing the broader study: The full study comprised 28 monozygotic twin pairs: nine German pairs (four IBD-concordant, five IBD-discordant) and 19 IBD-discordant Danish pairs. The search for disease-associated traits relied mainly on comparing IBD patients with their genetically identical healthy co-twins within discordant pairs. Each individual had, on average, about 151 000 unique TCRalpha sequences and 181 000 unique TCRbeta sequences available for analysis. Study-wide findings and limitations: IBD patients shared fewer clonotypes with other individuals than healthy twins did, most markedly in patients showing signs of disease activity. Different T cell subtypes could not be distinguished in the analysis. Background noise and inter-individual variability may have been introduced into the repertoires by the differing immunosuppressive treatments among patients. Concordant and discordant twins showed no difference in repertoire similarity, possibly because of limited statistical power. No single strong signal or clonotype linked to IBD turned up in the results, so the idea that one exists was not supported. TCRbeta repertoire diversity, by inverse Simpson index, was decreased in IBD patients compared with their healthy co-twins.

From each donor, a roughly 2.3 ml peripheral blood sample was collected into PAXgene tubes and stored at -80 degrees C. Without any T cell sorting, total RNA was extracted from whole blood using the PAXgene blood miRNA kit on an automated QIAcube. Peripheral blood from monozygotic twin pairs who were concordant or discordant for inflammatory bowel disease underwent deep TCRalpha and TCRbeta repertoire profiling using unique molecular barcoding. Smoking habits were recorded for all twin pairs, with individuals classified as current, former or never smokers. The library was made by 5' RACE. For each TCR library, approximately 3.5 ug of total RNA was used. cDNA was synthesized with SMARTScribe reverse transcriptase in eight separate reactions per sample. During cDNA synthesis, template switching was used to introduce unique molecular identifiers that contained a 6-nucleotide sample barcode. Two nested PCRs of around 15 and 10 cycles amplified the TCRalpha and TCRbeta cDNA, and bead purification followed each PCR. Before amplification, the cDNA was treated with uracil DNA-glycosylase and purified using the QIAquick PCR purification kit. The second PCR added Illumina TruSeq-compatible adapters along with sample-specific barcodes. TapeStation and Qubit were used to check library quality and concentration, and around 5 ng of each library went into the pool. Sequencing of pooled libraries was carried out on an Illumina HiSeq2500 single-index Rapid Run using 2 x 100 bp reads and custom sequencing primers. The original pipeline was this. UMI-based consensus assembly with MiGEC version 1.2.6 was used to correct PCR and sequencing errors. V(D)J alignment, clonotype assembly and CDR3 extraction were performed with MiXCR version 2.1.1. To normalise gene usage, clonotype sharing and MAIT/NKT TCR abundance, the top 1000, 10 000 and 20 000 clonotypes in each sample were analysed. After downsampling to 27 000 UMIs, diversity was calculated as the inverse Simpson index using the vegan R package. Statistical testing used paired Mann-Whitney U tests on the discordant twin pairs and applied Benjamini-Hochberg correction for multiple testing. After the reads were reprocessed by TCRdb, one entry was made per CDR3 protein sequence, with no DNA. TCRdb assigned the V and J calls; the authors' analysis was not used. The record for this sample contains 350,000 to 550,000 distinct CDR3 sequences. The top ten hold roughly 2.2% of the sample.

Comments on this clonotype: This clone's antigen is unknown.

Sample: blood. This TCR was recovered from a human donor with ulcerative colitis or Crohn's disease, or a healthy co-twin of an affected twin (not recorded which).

The CDR3 sequence is CAISDAFLEFF. Recombination joined TRBV10-3 with TRBJ2-1. The germline V gene encodes CDR1 ENHRY and CDR2 SYGVKD. The CDR3 covers 11 residues, taking in both the cysteine and the phenylalanine. This entry has no DNA.